This T cell receptor beta chain was recorded in a study of patients and donors after allogeneic stem cell transplantation. MiXCR, applied by TCRdb to the RT-PCR reads, yields one record per CDR3 protein. This table has some 40,000 distinct CDR3 sequences, under 40% appearing once. Material: blood, either unsorted or a sorted T cell fraction (not recorded which). This clonotype originated in a human donor who was either an allogeneic HSCT recipient or a stem cell or donor lymphocyte infusion donor (not recorded which). It is not recorded whose cells these are; they may come from a transplant donor.

In DNA form, the CDR3 reads TGTGCCACCAGTGACGATACAGATACGCAGTATTTT. Protein product: CATSDDTDTQYF. J is TRBJ2-3 and V is TRBV24-1, with unresolved D. Germline-derived CDR1 and CDR2 are KGHDR and SFDVKD. The CDR3 is 12 residues long. Trimming left V 4 bases short and J 3 bases short, with 4 bases between.